Listed here is a single TCR beta chain. The data originate from a study of OX40 agonist ivuxolimab in advanced cancers. Deletions cut 0 bases from V and 11 bases from J, with 6 bases between. Germline CDR1 is LNHDA and CDR2 is SQIVND (reference sequence). This CDR3 is 11 amino acids long. TCRdb's table, derived via immunoSEQ multiplex PCR, lists solely in-frame clones and lacks some. The sample shows 70,000 to 75,000 clones, about 82% of them seen only once. The sequences come from CD4+ or CD8+ T cells sorted from blood, collected in a trial of the OX40 agonist ivuxolimab. This TCR was sampled from an adult with an advanced solid tumor such as melanoma, head and neck, liver or kidney cancer. The chain has TRBV19 and TRBJ2-3; D remains ambiguous. CDR3 loop: CASSIEQKQYF. Written as DNA, the CDR3 is TGTGCCAGTAGTATAGAACAGAAGCAGTATTTT. The full variable domain, in which reference TRBV19 and TRBJ2-3 provide the parts outside the CDR3, is DGGITQSPKYLFRKEGQNVTLSCEQNLNHDAMYWYRQDPGQGLRLIYYSQIVNDFQKGDIAEGYSVSREKKESFPLTVTSAQKNPTAFYLCASSIEQKQYFGPGTRLTVL.